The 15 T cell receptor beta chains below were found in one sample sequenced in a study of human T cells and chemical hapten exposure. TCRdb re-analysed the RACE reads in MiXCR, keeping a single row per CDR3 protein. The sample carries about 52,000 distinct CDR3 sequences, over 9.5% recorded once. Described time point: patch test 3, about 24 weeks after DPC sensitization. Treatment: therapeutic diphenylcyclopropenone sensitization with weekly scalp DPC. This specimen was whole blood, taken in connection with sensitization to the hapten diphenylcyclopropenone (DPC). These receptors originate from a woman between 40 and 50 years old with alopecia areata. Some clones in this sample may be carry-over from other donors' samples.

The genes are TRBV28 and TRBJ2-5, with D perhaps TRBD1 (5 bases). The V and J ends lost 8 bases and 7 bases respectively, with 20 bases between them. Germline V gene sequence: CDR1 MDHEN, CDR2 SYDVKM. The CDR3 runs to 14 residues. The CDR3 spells CASQTPGQRGTQYF. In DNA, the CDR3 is TGTGCCAGCCAAACCCCGGGCCAAAGGGGGACCCAGTACTTC. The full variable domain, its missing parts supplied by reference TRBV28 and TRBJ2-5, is DVKVTQSSRYLVKRTGEKVFLECVQDMDHENMFWYRQDPGLGLRLIYFSYDVKMKEKGDIPEGYSVSREKKERFSLILESASTNQTSMYLCASQTPGQRGTQYFGPGTRLLVL.

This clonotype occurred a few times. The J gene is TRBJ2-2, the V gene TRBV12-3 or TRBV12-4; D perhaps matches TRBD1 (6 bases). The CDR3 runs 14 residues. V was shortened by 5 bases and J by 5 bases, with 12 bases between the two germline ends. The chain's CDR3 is CASSPDRITGELFF. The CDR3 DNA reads TGTGCCAGCAGTCCCGACAGGATAACCGGGGAGCTGTTTTTT.

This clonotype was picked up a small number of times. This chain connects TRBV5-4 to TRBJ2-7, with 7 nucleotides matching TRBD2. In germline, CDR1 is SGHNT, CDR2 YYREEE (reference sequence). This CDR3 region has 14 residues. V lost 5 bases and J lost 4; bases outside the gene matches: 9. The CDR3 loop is CASRIFGRGYEQYF. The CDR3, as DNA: TGTGCCAGCAGAATTTTCGGGCGGGGGTACGAGCAGTACTTC.

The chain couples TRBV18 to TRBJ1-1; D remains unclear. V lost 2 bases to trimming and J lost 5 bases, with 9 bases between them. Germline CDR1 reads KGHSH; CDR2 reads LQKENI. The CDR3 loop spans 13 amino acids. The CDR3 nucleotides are TGTGCCAGCTCACCAGGAGTCCTGACTGAAGCTTTCTTT. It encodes CASSPGVLTEAFF.

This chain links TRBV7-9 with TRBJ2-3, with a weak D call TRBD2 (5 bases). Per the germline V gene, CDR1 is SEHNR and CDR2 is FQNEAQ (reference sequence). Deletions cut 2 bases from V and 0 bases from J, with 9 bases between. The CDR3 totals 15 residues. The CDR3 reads CASSLITGSTDTQYF. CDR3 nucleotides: TGTGCCAGCAGCTTAATCACGGGGAGCACAGATACGCAGTATTTT.

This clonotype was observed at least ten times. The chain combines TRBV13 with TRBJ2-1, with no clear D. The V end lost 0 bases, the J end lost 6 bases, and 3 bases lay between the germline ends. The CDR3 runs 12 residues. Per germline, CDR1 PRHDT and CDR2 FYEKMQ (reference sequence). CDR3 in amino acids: CASSLGGNEQFF. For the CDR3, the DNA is TGTGCCAGCAGCTTAGGAGGCAATGAGCAGTTCTTC.

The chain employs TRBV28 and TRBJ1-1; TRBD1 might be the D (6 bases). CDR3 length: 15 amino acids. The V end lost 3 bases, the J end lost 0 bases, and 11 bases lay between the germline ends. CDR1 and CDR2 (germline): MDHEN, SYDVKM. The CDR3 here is CASSFPGHVNTEAFF. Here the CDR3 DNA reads TGTGCCAGCAGTTTCCCGGGACATGTGAACACTGAAGCTTTCTTT.

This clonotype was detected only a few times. This CDR3 reads CSARDRSSLNTEAFF. CDR3 coding DNA: TGCAGTGCTAGAGATAGAAGCAGTTTGAACACTGAAGCTTTCTTT. The chain joins TRBV20-1 to TRBJ1-1; D remains unclear. The ends were cut back, 0 bases at V and 0 bases at J, with 11 bases in the middle. In germline, CDR1 is DFQATT, CDR2 SNEGSKA (reference sequence). The CDR3 extends over 15 amino acids.

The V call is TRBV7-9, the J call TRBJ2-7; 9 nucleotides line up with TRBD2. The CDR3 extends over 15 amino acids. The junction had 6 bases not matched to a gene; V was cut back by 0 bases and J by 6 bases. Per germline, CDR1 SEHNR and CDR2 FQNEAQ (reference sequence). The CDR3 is CASSLATGLASEQYF. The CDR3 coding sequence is TGTGCCAGCAGCTTAGCGACGGGACTAGCAAGCGAGCAGTACTTC.

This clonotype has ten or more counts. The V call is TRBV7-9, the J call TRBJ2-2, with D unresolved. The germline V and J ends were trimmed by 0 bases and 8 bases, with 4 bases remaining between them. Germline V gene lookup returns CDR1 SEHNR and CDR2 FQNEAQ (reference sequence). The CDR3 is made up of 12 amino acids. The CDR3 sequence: CASSLAEGELFF. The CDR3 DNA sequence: TGTGCCAGCAGCTTAGCGGAGGGGGAGCTGTTTTTT.

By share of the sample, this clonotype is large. Here the CDR3 DNA reads TGCGCCAGCAGTGAGTCGGGGTTCAATCAGCCCCAGCATTTT. Its protein is CASSESGFNQPQHF. V and J are TRBV10-2 and TRBJ1-5; D is ambiguous. Germline assignment: CDR1 WSHSY and CDR2 SAAADI. This CDR3 has 14 amino acids. V gave up 0 bases and J gave up 3 bases, with 6 bases separating them.

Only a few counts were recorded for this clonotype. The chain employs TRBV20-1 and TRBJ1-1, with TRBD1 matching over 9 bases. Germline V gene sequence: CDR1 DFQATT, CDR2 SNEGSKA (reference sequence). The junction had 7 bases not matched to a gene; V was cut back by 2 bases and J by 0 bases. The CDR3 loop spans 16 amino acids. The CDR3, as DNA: TGCAGTGCTAGACCGTCCGGGACAGGGTTGAACACTGAAGCTTTCTTT. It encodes CSARPSGTGLNTEAFF.

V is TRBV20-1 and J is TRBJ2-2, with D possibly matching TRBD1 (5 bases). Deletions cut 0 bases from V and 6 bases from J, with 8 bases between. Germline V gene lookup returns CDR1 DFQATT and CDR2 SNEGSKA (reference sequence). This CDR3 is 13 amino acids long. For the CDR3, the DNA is TGCAGTGCTAGAGAGGGGCCGCCCGGGGAGCTGTTTTTT. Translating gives CSAREGPPGELFF.

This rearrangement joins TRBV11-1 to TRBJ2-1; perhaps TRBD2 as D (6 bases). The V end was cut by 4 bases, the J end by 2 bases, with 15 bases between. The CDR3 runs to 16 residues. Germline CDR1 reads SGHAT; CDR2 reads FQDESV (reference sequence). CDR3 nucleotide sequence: TGTGCCAGCAGCTCCGCGGCTAGCGACCCCTACAATGAGCAGTTCTTC. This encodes CASSSAASDPYNEQFF.

The CDR3 is CASSDQGASGANVLTF. CDR3 bases: TGTGCCAGCAGCGATCAGGGGGCGTCTGGGGCCAACGTCCTGACTTTC. The chain joins TRBV7-3 to TRBJ2-6, with 8 bases fitting TRBD1. The CDR3 has 16 residues. Germline V CDR1 and CDR2: SGHTA, FQGTGA. Losses at the gene ends were 5 bases for V and 1 base for J; bases not matched to a gene: 4.